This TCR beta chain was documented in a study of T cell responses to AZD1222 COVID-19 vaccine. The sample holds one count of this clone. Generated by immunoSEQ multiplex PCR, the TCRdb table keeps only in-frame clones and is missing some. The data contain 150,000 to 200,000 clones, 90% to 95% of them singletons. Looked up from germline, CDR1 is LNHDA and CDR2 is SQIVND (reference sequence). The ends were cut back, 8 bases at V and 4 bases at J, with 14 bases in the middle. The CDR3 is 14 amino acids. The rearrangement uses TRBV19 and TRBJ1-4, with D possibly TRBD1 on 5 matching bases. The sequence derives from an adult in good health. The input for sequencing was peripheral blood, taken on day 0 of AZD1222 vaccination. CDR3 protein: CASQRGRHNEKLFF. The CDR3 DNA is TGTGCCAGTCAGCGGGGGAGACATAATGAAAAACTGTTTTTT.